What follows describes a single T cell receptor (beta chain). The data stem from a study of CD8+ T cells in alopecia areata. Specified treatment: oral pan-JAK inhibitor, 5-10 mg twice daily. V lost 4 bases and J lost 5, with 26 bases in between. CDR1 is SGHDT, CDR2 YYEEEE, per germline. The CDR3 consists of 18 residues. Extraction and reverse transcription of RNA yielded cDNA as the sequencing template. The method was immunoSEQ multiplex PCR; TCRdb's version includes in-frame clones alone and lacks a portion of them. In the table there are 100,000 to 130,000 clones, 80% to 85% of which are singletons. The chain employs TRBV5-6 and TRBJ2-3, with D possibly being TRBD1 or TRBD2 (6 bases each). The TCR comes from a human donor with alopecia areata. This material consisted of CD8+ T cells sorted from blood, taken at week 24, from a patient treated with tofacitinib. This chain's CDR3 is CASSPWWASGAGKDTQYF. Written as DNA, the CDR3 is TGTGCCAGCAGCCCTTGGTGGGCTTCGGGGGCCGGGAAAGATACGCAGTATTTT.